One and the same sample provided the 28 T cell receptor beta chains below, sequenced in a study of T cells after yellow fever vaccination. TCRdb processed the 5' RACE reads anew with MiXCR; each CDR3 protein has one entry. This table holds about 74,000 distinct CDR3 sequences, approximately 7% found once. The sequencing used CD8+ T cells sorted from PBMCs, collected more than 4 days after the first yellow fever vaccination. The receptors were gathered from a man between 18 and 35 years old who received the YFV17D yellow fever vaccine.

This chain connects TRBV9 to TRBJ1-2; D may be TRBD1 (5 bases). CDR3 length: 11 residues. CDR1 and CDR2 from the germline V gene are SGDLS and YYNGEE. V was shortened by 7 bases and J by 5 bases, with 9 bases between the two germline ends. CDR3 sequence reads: CASRGSYGYTF. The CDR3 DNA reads TGTGCCAGCCGGGGGTCGTATGGCTACACCTTC. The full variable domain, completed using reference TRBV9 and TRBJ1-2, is DSGVTQTPKHLITATGQRVTLRCSPRSGDLSVYWYQQSLDQGLQFLIQYYNGEERAKGNILERFSAQQFPDLHSELNLSSLELGDSALYFCASRGSYGYTFGSGTRLTVV.

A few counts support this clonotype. Written as DNA, the CDR3 is TGCGCCAGCAGCCACCTACAGGGGGCACGGTACGAGCAGTACTTC. This codes for CASSHLQGARYEQYF. The chain carries TRBV4-1 and TRBJ2-7; 9 positions agree with TRBD1. V shed 3 bases, J shed 4 bases, and the junction held 7 bases outside the gene matches. The CDR3 totals 15 residues. Germline-derived CDR1 and CDR2 are MGHRA and YSYEKL.

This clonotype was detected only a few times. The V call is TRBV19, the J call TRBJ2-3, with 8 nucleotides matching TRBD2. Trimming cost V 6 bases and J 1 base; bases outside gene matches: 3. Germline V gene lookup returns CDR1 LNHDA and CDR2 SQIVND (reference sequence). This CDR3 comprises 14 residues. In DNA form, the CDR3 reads TGTGCCAGTAGACATAGCGGGGGCACAGATACGCAGTATTTT. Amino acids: CASRHSGGTDTQYF.

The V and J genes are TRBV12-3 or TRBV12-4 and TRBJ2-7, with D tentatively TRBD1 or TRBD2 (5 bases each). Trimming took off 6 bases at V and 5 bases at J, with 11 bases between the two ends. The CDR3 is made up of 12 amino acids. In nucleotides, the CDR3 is TGTGCCAGCAGGGGGGAGATCCACGAGCAGTACTTC. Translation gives CASRGEIHEQYF.

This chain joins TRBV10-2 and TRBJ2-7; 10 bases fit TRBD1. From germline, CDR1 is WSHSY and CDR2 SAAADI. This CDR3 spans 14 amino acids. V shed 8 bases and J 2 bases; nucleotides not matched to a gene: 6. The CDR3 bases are TGCGCCAGCTCGCCGGGACAGGGGCCCTACGAGCAGTACGTC. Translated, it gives CASSPGQGPYEQYV.

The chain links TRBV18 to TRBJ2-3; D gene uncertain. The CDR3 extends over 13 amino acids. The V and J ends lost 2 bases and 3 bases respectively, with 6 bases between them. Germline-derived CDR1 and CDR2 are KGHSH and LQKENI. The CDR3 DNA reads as TGTGCCAGCTCACCATGGGTTACAGATACGCAGTATTTT. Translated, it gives CASSPWVTDTQYF. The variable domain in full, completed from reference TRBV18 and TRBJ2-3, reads NAGVMQNPRHLVRRRGQEARLRCSPMKGHSHVYWYRQLPEEGLKFMVYLQKENIIDESGMPKERFSAEFPKEGPSILRIQQVVRGDSAAYFCASSPWVTDTQYFGPGTRLTVL.

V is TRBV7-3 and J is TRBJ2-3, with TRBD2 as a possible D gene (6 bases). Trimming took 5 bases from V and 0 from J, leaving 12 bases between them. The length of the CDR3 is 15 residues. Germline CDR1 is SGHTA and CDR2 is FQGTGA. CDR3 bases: TGTGCCAGCAGCCCTAGCGCCGCTAGCACAGATACGCAGTATTTT. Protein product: CASSPSAASTDTQYF.

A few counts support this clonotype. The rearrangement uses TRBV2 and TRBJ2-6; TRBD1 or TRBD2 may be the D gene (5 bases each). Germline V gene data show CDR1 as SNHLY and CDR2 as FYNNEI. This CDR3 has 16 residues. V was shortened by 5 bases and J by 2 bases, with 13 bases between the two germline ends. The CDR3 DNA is TGTGCCAGCAGTCCAGACAGAGGGCCTGGGGCCAACGTCCTGACTTTC. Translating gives CASSPDRGPGANVLTF.

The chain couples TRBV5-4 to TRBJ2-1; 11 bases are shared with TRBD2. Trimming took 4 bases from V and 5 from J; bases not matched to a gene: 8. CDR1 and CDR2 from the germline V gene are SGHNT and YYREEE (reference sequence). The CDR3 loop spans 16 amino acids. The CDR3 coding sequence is TGTGCCAGCAGCCAAGAGACTAGCGGGGTCGACAATGAGCAGTTCTTC. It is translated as CASSQETSGVDNEQFF.

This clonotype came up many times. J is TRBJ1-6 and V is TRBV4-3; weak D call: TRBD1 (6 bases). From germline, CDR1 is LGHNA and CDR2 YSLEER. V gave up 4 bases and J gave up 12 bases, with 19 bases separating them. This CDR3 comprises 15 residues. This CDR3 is CASSPHYQGRVPLHF. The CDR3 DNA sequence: TGCGCCAGCAGCCCCCACTACCAGGGGCGGGTACCCCTCCACTTT.

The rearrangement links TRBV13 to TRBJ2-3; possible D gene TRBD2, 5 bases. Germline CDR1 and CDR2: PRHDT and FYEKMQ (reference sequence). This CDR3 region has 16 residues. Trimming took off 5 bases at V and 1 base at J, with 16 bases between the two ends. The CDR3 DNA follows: TGTGCCAGCAGCCCCGGACTGGACCATCGCACAGATACGCAGTATTTT. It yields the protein CASSPGLDHRTDTQYF.

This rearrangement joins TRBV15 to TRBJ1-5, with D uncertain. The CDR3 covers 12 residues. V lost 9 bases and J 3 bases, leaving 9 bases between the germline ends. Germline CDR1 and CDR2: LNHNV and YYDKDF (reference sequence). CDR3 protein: CATQSLNQPQHF. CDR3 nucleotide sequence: TGTGCCACACAATCCCTCAATCAGCCCCAGCATTTT.

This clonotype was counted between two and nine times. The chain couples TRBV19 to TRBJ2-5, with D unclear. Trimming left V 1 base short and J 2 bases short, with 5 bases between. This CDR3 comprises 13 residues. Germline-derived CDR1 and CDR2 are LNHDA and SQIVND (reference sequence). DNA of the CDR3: TGTGCCAGTAGTATAGGGCAGCAAGAGACCCAGTACTTC. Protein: CASSIGQQETQYF.

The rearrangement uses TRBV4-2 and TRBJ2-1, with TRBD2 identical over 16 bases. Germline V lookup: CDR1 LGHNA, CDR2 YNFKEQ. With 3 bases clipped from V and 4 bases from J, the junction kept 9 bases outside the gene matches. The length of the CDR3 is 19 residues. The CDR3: CASSHGTSGGAERYNEQFF. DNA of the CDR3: TGTGCCAGCAGCCACGGGACTAGCGGGGGGGCTGAGCGGTACAATGAGCAGTTCTTC.

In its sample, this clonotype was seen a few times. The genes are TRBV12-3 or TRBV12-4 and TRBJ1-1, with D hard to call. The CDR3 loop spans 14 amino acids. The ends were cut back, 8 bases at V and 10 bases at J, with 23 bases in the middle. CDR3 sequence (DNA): TGTGCCAGCCTCTCTTGGCAAACCCGAGGCCTAGCTTTCTTT. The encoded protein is CASLSWQTRGLAFF.

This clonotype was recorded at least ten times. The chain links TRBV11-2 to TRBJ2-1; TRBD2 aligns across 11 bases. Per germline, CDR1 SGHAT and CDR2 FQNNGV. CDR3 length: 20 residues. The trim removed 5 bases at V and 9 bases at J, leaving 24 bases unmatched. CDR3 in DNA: TGTGCCAGCAGCCAGCCTGCCTCGGGTAGCGGGGGGGCTTCGTCGGGTGAGCAGTTCTTC. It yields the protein CASSQPASGSGGASSGEQFF.

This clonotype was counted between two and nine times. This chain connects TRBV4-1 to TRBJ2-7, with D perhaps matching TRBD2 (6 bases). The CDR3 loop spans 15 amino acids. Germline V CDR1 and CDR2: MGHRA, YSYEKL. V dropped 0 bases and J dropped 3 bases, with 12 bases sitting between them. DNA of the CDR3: TGCGCCAGCAGCCAAGACCCGGGGGTTAACTACGAGCAGTACTTC. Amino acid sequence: CASSQDPGVNYEQYF.

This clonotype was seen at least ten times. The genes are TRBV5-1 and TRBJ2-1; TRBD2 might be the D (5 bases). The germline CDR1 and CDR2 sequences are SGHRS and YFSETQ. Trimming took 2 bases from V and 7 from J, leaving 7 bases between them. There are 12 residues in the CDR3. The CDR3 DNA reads TGCGCCAGCAGCTTCCGGGGAAATGAGCAGTTCTTC. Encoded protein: CASSFRGNEQFF.

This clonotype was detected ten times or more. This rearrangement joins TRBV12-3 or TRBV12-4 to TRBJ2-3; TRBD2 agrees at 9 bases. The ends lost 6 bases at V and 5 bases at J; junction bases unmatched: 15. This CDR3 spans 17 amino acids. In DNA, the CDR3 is TGTGCCAGCAGACCAGGGCTAGCGGGGATCCGGAAAGATACGCAGTATTTT. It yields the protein CASRPGLAGIRKDTQYF.

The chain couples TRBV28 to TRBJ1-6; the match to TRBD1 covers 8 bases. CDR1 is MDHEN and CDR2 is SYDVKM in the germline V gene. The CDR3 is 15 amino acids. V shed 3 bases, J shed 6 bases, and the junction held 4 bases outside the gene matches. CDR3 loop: CASSLTGQGNSPLHF. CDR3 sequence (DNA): TGTGCCAGCAGTTTGACAGGACAGGGTAATTCACCCCTCCACTTT.

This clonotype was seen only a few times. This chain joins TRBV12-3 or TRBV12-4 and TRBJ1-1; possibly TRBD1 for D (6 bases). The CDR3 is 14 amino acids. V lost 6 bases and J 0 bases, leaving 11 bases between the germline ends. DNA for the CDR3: TGTGCCAGCAGGGCGGACAGCCTGAACACTGAAGCTTTCTTT. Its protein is CASRADSLNTEAFF.

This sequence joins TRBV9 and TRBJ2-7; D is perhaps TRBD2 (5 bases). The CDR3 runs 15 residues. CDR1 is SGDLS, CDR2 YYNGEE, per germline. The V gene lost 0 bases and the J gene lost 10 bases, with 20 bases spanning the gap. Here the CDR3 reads CASSVEPWADGNQYF. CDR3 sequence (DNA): TGTGCCAGCAGCGTAGAACCCTGGGCAGACGGGAACCAGTACTTC.

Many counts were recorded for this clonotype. The CDR3 sequence is CASSFSVDSSDTQYF. CDR3 in DNA: TGTGCCAGCAGTTTTTCCGTGGACAGTTCGGATACGCAGTATTTT. The rearrangement joins TRBV27 to TRBJ2-3; possible D gene TRBD1, 6 bases. The germline CDR1 and CDR2 sequences are MNHEY and SMNVEV (reference sequence). The V end was cut by 3 bases, the J end by 6 bases, with 16 bases between. CDR3 length: 15 residues.

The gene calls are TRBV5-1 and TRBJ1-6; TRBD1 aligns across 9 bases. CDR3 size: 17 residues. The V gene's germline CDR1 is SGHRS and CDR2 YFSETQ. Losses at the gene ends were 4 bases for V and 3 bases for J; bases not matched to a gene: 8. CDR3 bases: TGCGCCAGCAGCCCAGGGACAGGGAATAACTATAATTCACCCCTCCACTTT. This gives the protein CASSPGTGNNYNSPLHF. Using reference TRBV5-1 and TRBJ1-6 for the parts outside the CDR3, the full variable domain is KAGVTQTPRYLIKTRGQQVTLSCSPISGHRSVSWYQQTPGQGLQFLFEYFSETQRNKGNFPGRFSGRQFSNSRSEMNVSTLELGDSALYLCASSPGTGNNYNSPLHFGNGTRLTVT.

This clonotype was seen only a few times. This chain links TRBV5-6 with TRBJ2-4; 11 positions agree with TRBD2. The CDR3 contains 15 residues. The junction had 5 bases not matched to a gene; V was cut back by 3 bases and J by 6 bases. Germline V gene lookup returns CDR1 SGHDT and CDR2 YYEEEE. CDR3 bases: TGTGCCAGCAGCTGGGGTAGCGGGGGGGGAAACATTCAGTACTTC. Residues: CASSWGSGGGNIQYF.

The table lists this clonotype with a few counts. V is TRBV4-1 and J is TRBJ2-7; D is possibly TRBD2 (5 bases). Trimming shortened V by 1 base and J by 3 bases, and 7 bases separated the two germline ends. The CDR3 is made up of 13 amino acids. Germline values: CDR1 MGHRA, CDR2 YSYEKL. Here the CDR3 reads CASSQARDYEQYF. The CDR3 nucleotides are TGCGCCAGCAGCCAAGCCCGGGACTACGAGCAGTACTTC.

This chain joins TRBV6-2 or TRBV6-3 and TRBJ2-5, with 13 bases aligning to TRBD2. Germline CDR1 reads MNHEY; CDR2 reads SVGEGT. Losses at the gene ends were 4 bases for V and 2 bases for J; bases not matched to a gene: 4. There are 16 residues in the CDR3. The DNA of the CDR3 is TGTGCCAGCAGTTCCCCGGGACTAGCGGGACAAGAGACCCAGTACTTC. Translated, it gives CASSSPGLAGQETQYF.

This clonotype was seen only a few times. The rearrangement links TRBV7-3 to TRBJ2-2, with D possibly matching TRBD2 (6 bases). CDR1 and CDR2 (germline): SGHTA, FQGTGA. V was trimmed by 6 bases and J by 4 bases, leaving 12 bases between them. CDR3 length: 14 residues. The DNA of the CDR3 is TGTGCCAGCAGAGACAAAGCGGGCACCGGGGAGCTGTTTTTT. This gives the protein CASRDKAGTGELFF.